Listed here are 13 T cell receptor beta chains from one sample, sequenced in a study of cytomegalovirus exposure and HLA in healthy donors. PCR was performed using 60 Vbeta and 13 Jbeta primers. Clones were read by immunoSEQ multiplex PCR, and TCRdb kept only the in-frame ones, dropping some. The sample yields fewer than 100,000 clones, around 77% seen once. The sample taken for sequencing was PBMCs. These receptor sequences come from a man in his forties in good health and CMV-seronegative.

The chain employs TRBV25-1 and TRBJ2-3, with TRBD2 matching 13 bases. With 3 bases clipped from V and 0 bases from J, the junction kept 6 bases outside the gene matches. CDR3 length: 18 residues. Germline values: CDR1 MGHDK, CDR2 SYGVNS. The CDR3 sequence is CASSDRLAGGSSTDTQYF. For the CDR3, the DNA is TGTGCCAGCAGTGATCGACTAGCGGGGGGTTCTAGCACAGATACGCAGTATTTT.

On this clone: At one end the junction does not follow the germline gene, possibly because of a read error. The CDR3 DNA reads TGTGCCAGCAGTCCACCCGGGAGCTCTGCGGCCAACGTCCTGACTTTC. Its translation is CASSPPGSSAANVLTF. The J gene is TRBJ2-6, the V gene TRBV27; D perhaps matches TRBD2 (6 bases). The CDR3 consists of 16 residues. CDR1 is MNHEY and CDR2 is SMNVEV in the germline V gene (reference sequence).

The chain couples TRBV5-6 to TRBJ2-7; D is possibly TRBD2 (6 bases). The V end was cut by 1 base, the J end by 2 bases, with 10 bases between. The CDR3 is 14 amino acids. Germline loops: CDR1 SGHDT, CDR2 YYEEEE. The CDR3 loop is CASSLKGRTYEQYF. The CDR3 nucleotides read TGTGCCAGCAGCTTGAAGGGGAGGACCTACGAGCAGTACTTC.

This rearrangement joins TRBV9 to TRBJ1-1; D remains unclear. CDR3 size: 17 residues. The V end lost 0 bases, the J end lost 0 bases, and 15 bases lay between the germline ends. CDR1 is SGDLS, CDR2 YYNGEE, per germline. CDR3 protein: CASSVVTSAPMNTEAFF. The CDR3 DNA follows: TGTGCCAGCAGCGTAGTCACCTCCGCGCCTATGAACACTGAAGCTTTCTTT.

This rearrangement joins TRBV11-2 to TRBJ2-3, with TRBD2 matching over 7 bases. Looked up from germline, CDR1 is SGHAT and CDR2 is FQNNGV. V dropped 1 base and J dropped 1; count of bases not matched to a gene: 5. CDR3 size: 16 residues. CDR3 protein: CASSLVAGIGTDTQYF. The CDR3 DNA reads TGTGCCAGCAGCTTAGTAGCGGGTATTGGCACAGATACGCAGTATTTT.

The chain uses TRBV30 and TRBJ1-5, with TRBD1 matching over 9 bases. The J segment lost 4 bases and the V segment lost 2 bases, leaving 3 bases of the junction unmatched. Per the germline V gene, CDR1 is GTSNPN and CDR2 is SVGIG (reference sequence). This CDR3 region has 14 residues. The CDR3 nucleotides are TGTGCCTGGAGTCTGGGACAGGGAAATCAGCCCCAGCATTTT. It translates to CAWSLGQGNQPQHF.

V usage is TRBV27 and J usage is TRBJ2-1; D unresolved. Germline values: CDR1 MNHEY, CDR2 SMNVEV (reference sequence). Trimming removed 6 bases from V and 0 bases from J, with 6 bases in between. The CDR3 is 13 amino acids. CDR3 in amino acids: CASRADSYNEQFF. The CDR3 region has the DNA TGTGCCAGCAGGGCAGACTCCTACAATGAGCAGTTCTTC.

This rearrangement joins TRBV28 to TRBJ2-3; 7 bases are a match to TRBD1. The V and J ends lost 5 bases and 3 bases, in that order; junction bases with no gene match: 5. From germline, CDR1 is MDHEN and CDR2 SYDVKM. This CDR3 spans 14 amino acids. The CDR3, as DNA: TGTGCCAGCAGTCATCGACAGGGAACAGATACGCAGTATTTT. The encoded protein is CASSHRQGTDTQYF.

This rearrangement joins TRBV6-1 to TRBJ2-7; a possible D gene is TRBD2 (5 bases). V dropped 1 base and J dropped 3 bases, with 7 bases sitting between them. The CDR3 has 13 amino acids. Germline V gene lookup returns CDR1 MNHNS and CDR2 SASEGT. CDR3 DNA sequence: TGTGCCAGCAGTGAAGTTGGAGGCTACGAGCAGTACTTC. It specifies CASSEVGGYEQYF.

This clone has just a few counts. The CDR3 nucleotides read TGTGCCAGCAGTTACTCGAGGGTCGGCTATGGCTACACCTTC. The encoded protein is CASSYSRVGYGYTF. This chain uses TRBV6-5 with TRBJ1-2; D remains unclear. Trimming stripped 0 bases from V and 4 bases from J, with 9 bases between. Per germline, CDR1 MNHEY and CDR2 SVGAGI. The length of the CDR3 is 14 residues.

The V and J genes are TRBV7-9 and TRBJ1-1, with 10 bases matching TRBD1. This CDR3 is 16 amino acids long. V gave up 6 bases and J gave up 1 base; unmatched junction bases: 8. From germline, CDR1 is SEHNR and CDR2 FQNEAQ (reference sequence). This chain's CDR3 is CASRTYRDRGNTEAFF. Written as DNA, the CDR3 is TGTGCCAGCAGAACCTACCGGGACAGGGGGAACACTGAAGCTTTCTTT.

This clone has more than one count but fewer than ten. The chain recombines TRBV6-6 with TRBJ1-1; D might be TRBD1 (5 bases). This CDR3 spans 13 amino acids. Between the trimmed V and J ends, which lost 5 bases and 1 base, there was a span of 8 bases. Germline assignment: CDR1 MNHNY and CDR2 SVGAGI (reference sequence). The CDR3 here is CASSDGQNTEAFF. DNA for the CDR3: TGTGCCAGCAGTGACGGACAGAACACTGAAGCTTTCTTT.

This clone was counted a single time. The chain uses TRBV4-1 and TRBJ1-5; maybe TRBD1 (6 bases). This CDR3 has 16 residues. CDR1 and CDR2 (germline): MGHRA, YSYEKL. Trimming removed 0 bases from V and 3 bases from J, with 12 bases in between. CDR3 DNA sequence: TGCGCCAGCAGCCAAGACCGGGCAGGGGACAATCAGCCCCAGCATTTT. It is translated as CASSQDRAGDNQPQHF.